This T cell receptor beta chain was profiled in a study of cytomegalovirus exposure and HLA in healthy donors. For the study at large: Within an early data release were around 87 million unique TCRs drawn from HLA-typed donors.

Use of 60 Vbeta and 13 Jbeta primers characterized the PCR. Data came from immunoSEQ multiplex PCR; TCRdb stores just in-frame clones and leaves some out. Among 150,000 to 200,000 clones listed, roughly four fifths were seen once. This receptor was obtained from a woman aged 40 to 50 in good health and CMV-seronegative. Input material: PBMCs.

CDR3 protein: CAWRSFLAPRGEQFF. CDR3 sequence (DNA): TGTGCCTGGAGGTCTTTCCTAGCTCCCCGGGGGGAGCAGTTCTTC. The chain is built from TRBV30 and TRBJ2-1; TRBD2 might be the D (6 bases). The CDR3 totals 15 residues. The V gene's germline CDR1 is GTSNPN and CDR2 SVGIG (reference sequence). Trimming removed 3 bases at V and 10 bases at J, with 22 bases between.